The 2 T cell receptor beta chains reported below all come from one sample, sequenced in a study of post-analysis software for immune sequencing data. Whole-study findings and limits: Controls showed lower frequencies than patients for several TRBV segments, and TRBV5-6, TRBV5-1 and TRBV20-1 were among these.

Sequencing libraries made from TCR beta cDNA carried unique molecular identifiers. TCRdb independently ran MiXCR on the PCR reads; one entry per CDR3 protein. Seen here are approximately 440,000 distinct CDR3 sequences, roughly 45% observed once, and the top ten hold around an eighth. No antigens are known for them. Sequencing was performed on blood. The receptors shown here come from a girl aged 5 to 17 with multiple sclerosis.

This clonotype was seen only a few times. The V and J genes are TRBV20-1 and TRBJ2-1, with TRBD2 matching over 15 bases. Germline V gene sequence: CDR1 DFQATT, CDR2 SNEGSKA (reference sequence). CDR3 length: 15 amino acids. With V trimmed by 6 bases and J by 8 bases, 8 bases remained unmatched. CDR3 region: CSAGGTSGRWDEQFF. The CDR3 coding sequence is TGCAGTGCCGGCGGGACTAGCGGGAGGTGGGATGAGCAGTTCTTC.

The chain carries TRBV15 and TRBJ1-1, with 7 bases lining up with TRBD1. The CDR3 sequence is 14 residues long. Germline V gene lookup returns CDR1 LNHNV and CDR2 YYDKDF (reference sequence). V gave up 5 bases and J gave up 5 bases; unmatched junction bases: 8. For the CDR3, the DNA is TGTGCCACCAGCCCCCCGACAGGGTCTACTGAAGCTTTCTTT. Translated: CATSPPTGSTEAFF.